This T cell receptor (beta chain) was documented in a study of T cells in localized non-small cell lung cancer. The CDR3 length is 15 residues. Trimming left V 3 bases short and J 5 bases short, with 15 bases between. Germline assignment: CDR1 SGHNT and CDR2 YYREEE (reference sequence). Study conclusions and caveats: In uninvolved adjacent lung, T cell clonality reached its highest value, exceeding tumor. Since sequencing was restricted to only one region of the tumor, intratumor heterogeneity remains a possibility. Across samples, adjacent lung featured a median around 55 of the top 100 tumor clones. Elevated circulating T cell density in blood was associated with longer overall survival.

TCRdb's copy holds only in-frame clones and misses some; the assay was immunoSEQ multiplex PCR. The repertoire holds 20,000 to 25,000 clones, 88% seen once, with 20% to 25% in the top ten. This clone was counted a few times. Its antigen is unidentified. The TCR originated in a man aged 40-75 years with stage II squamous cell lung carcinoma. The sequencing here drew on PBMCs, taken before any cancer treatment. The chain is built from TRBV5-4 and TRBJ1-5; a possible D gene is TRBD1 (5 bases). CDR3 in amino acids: CASSSGGRGDQPQHF. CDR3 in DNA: TGTGCCAGCAGCTCTGGCGGGAGGGGTGATCAGCCCCAGCATTTT.